The 21 T cell receptor beta chains below were found in one sample sequenced in a study of T cell changes during pregnancy in multiple sclerosis. TCRdb keeps only in-frame clones here, not all; method: immunoSEQ multiplex PCR. This table holds roughly 22,000 clones, 88% found once. Sequenced material: CD4+ T cells from peripheral blood mononuclear cells, taken in the first trimester of pregnancy. The receptors were sampled from a female donor in good health, enrolled as a control in a pregnancy study.

This clone was detected only a few times. Other nucleotide sequences from this sample produce the same CDR3. V usage is TRBV6-5 and J usage is TRBJ2-7, with D possibly being TRBD1 (6 bases). The CDR3 runs to 11 residues. V was trimmed by 6 bases and J by 6 bases, leaving 9 bases between them. Germline V gene lookup returns CDR1 MNHEY and CDR2 SVGAGI. CDR3 bases: TGTGCCAGCAGCCAAGGGGGCGAGCAGTACTTC. It yields the protein CASSQGGEQYF.

The chain recombines TRBV10-3 with TRBJ1-1, with 7 bases identical to TRBD1. This CDR3 region has 15 residues. Losses at the gene ends were 4 bases for V and 0 bases for J; bases not matched to a gene: 5. Germline lookup yields CDR1 ENHRY and CDR2 SYGVKD. CDR3 amino acids: CAISGGQTLNTEAFF. CDR3 bases: TGTGCCATCAGTGGGGGACAGACTTTGAACACTGAAGCTTTCTTT.

The chain couples TRBV2 to TRBJ2-3; TRBD2 matches at 7 bases. Trimming at V came to 0 bases and at J to 1 base, leaving 16 bases not matched to a gene. The CDR3 is made up of 20 amino acids. Germline CDR1 is SNHLY and CDR2 is FYNNEI. CDR3 residues: CASSEAFFFGGRAGTDTQYF. Here the CDR3 DNA reads TGTGCCAGCAGTGAAGCGTTTTTTTTCGGCGGGAGAGCGGGCACAGATACGCAGTATTTT.

A note on this clone: Germline is not matched at one junction end, which may reflect a read error. The chain uses TRBV7-7 and TRBJ2-1; 8 nucleotides agree with TRBD2. CDR3 length equals 15 residues. Germline CDR1 is SSHAT and CDR2 is FNYEAQ (reference sequence). For the CDR3, the DNA is TGTGCTAGCAGCTTACGGACTAGCAGCTACAATGAGCAGTTCTTC. It yields the protein CASSLRTSSYNEQFF.

The chain employs TRBV5-4 and TRBJ2-7, with TRBD1 matching over 7 bases. This CDR3 region has 14 residues. Germline CDR1 SGHNT, CDR2 YYREEE (reference sequence). J was trimmed by 6 bases and V by 4 bases; bases with no gene match: 10. The CDR3 loop is CASSRPGTVTEQYF. CDR3 nucleotide sequence: TGTGCCAGCAGCCGTCCCGGGACAGTTACCGAGCAGTACTTC.

This chain joins TRBV5-4 and TRBJ2-1; 10 nucleotides match TRBD1. The CDR3 has 16 amino acids. The germline CDR1 and CDR2 sequences are SGHNT and YYREEE (reference sequence). The ends lost 4 bases at V and 7 bases at J; junction bases unmatched: 11. CDR3 sequence reads: CASSPGGGQGFNEQFF. CDR3 in DNA: TGTGCCAGCAGCCCGGGCGGGGGACAGGGGTTTAATGAGCAGTTCTTC.

The V gene is TRBV29-1, the J gene TRBJ1-2, with D unresolved. Trimming shortened V by 3 bases and J by 4 bases, and 9 bases separated the two germline ends. CDR1 is SQVTM, CDR2 ANQGSEA, per germline. The CDR3 runs to 12 residues. The CDR3 DNA sequence: TGCAGCGTTGATGGACTGATCTATGGCTACACCTTC. Translation: CSVDGLIYGYTF.

CDR3 bases: TGTGCCACCAGCAGAGATCCCGGGGGTCGAGAAAAACTGTTTTTT. Encoded protein: CATSRDPGGREKLFF. J is TRBJ1-4 and V is TRBV15, with D tentatively TRBD1 (5 bases). The CDR3 has 15 residues. V was shortened by 0 bases and J by 8 bases, with 13 bases between the two germline ends. Germline-derived CDR1 and CDR2 are LNHNV and YYDKDF (reference sequence).

V gene TRBV6-1 combines with J gene TRBJ2-7; D unclear. The germline V and J ends were trimmed by 2 bases and 4 bases, with 6 bases remaining between them. The germline gives CDR1 MNHNS, CDR2 SASEGT. This CDR3 is 12 amino acids long. In DNA form, the CDR3 reads TGTGCCAGCAGTGAATGGCCGTACGAGCAGTACTTC. This sequence encodes CASSEWPYEQYF.

The chain is built from TRBV5-6 and TRBJ2-5, with 8 bases lining up with TRBD1. The V segment lost 4 bases and the J segment 4 bases; nucleotides outside the gene matches: 3. The germline V gene has CDR1 SGHDT and CDR2 YYEEEE. This CDR3 contains 13 residues. Here the CDR3 reads CASSPDRAETQYF. In DNA form, the CDR3 reads TGTGCCAGCAGCCCGGACAGGGCAGAGACCCAGTACTTC.

This sequence joins TRBV18 and TRBJ2-1; 9 bases map to TRBD1. CDR1 KGHSH and CDR2 LQKENI come from the germline V gene. This CDR3 is 15 amino acids long. V trimming: 7 bases; J trimming: 7 bases; junction bases outside the gene matches: 11. CDR3 nucleotides: TGTGCCAGCTATGGCCGGGACAGGGATGTGAATGAGCAGTTCTTC. It yields the protein CASYGRDRDVNEQFF.

CDR3 region: CASTQGEGLNQPQHF. CDR3 sequence (DNA): TGTGCCAGCACCCAGGGAGAGGGACTGAATCAGCCCCAGCATTTT. The chain combines TRBV6-1 with TRBJ1-5; weak D call: TRBD1 (5 bases). The germline CDR1 and CDR2 sequences are MNHNS and SASEGT. Trimming stripped 7 bases from V and 4 bases from J, with 17 bases between. The CDR3 is 15 residues long.

Concerning this clone itself: Mismatch with germline at one junction end may stem from a read error. V usage is TRBV7-7 and J usage is TRBJ2-7, with D maybe TRBD1 (6 bases). CDR1 and CDR2 (germline): SSHAT, FNYEAQ (reference sequence). The CDR3 spans 15 residues. The CDR3, as DNA: TGTGCTAGCAGCTCAGAGACAGGATCCTCCTACGAGCAGTACTTC. The encoded protein is CASSSETGSSYEQYF. The entire variable domain, with the rest obtained from reference TRBV7-7 and TRBJ2-7, is as follows: GAGVSQSPRYKVTKRGQDVTLRCDPISSHATLYWYQQALGQGPEFLTYFNYEAQPDKSGLPSDRFSAERPEGSISTLTIQRTEQRDSAMYRCASSSETGSSYEQYFGPGTRLTVT.

This chain uses TRBV19 with TRBJ2-1, with 14 bases lining up with TRBD2. Unmatched junction bases numbered 11, after V lost 4 bases and J lost 9 bases. Germline loops: CDR1 LNHDA, CDR2 SQIVND (reference sequence). CDR3 length: 17 amino acids. The DNA for the CDR3 is TGTGCCAGTAGTACGCTTCAAGGGACTAGCGGGAGAGGTGAGCAGTTCTTC. This sequence encodes CASSTLQGTSGRGEQFF.

The rearrangement joins TRBV7-6 to TRBJ1-1; D not resolved. The CDR3 has 16 amino acids. Germline V lookup: CDR1 SGHVS, CDR2 FNYEAQ. The V and J ends lost 5 bases and 1 base respectively, with 17 bases between them. Here the CDR3 reads CASSQLDAGSNTEAFF. The CDR3 nucleotides are TGTGCCAGCAGCCAGCTCGATGCGGGGTCGAACACTGAAGCTTTCTTT.

The chain employs TRBV19 and TRBJ2-2; D remains unclear. The CDR3 spans 16 residues. Germline V gene data show CDR1 as LNHDA and CDR2 as SQIVND (reference sequence). With 2 bases removed from V and 6 bases from J, the gap between germline ends came to 16 bases. The CDR3 loop reads CASSISRSVYPGELFF. In nucleotides, the CDR3 is TGTGCCAGTAGTATAAGCAGGTCCGTTTACCCCGGGGAGCTGTTTTTT.

The chain combines TRBV27 with TRBJ2-2; D possibly corresponds to TRBD2 (5 bases). The V end lost 7 bases, the J end lost 4 bases, and 19 bases lay between the germline ends. Germline V gives CDR1 MNHEY, CDR2 SMNVEV (reference sequence). The CDR3 extends over 16 amino acids. The CDR3 loop is CASTSGSGLGTGELFF. The CDR3, as DNA: TGTGCCAGCACCTCGGGGTCGGGTTTGGGCACCGGGGAGCTGTTTTTT.

The J gene is TRBJ2-2, the V gene TRBV6-5; weak D call: TRBD2 (5 bases). CDR3 length equals 14 residues. The germline gives CDR1 MNHEY, CDR2 SVGAGI. With 4 bases removed from V and 8 bases from J, the gap between germline ends came to 14 bases. The CDR3 nucleotides read TGTGCCAGCAGTTCCGGACTCTCAAGAGGGGAGCTGTTTTTT. Protein sequence: CASSSGLSRGELFF.

The chain joins TRBV7-9 to TRBJ1-3; maybe TRBD1 (5 bases). Trimming cost V 2 bases and J 2 bases, with 13 bases left between them. The germline gives CDR1 SEHNR, CDR2 FQNEAQ (reference sequence). CDR3 size: 16 residues. CDR3 residues: CASSLWGKRAGNTIYF. DNA for the CDR3: TGTGCCAGCAGCTTATGGGGCAAGCGGGCTGGAAACACCATATATTTT.

The chain joins TRBV28 to TRBJ2-7; 8 nucleotides line up with TRBD2. J was trimmed by 5 bases and V by 3 bases; bases with no gene match: 6. The V gene's germline CDR1 is MDHEN and CDR2 SYDVKM. The CDR3 length is 14 residues. The CDR3 DNA reads as TGTGCCAGCAGTTTTTGGCGGGAGGCCCACGAGCAGTACTTC. This translates into CASSFWREAHEQYF.

This chain links TRBV7-8 with TRBJ1-1; 11 bases line up with TRBD1. This CDR3 region has 14 residues. J lost 4 bases, V lost 5 bases, and 3 bases had no gene match. CDR1 SGHVS and CDR2 FQNEAQ come from the germline V gene. The CDR3 sequence: CASSQGQGGTEAFF. The CDR3 nucleotides read TGTGCCAGCAGCCAGGGACAGGGGGGCACTGAAGCTTTCTTT.